These 7 T cell receptor beta chains share one sample of origin, sequenced in a study of blood T cell repertoires in COVID-19. TCRdb's copy holds only in-frame clones and misses some; the assay was immunoSEQ multiplex PCR. This table has fewer than 350,000 clones, approximately 91% appearing once. Sequenced: PBMCs or T cells enriched from blood (not recorded which). Every receptor here comes from a woman aged 35 to 49 who had recovered from COVID-19.

V and J are TRBV21-1 and TRBJ2-5; the D call TRBD1 from the table was never checked on the DNA. TRBV21-1 is a pseudogene locus. This CDR3 has 15 residues. CDR3 amino acids: CASSKARAGEETQYF. The CDR3 nucleotides are TGTGCCAGCAGCAAAGCGAGGGCAGGGGAAGAGACCCAGTACTTC.

The chain recombines TRBV4-3 with TRBJ1-2, with D possibly matching TRBD1 (5 bases). The ends were cut back, 1 base at V and 8 bases at J, with 20 bases in the middle. The CDR3 totals 16 residues. Per germline, CDR1 LGHNA and CDR2 YSLEER. CDR3: CASSQGGGRTVLGYTF. The CDR3 DNA sequence: TGCGCCAGCAGCCAAGGGGGGGGTCGGACGGTTCTCGGCTACACCTTC.

The rearrangement joins TRBV5-1 to TRBJ1-1; D is undetermined. The V end was cut by 7 bases, the J end by 8 bases, with 18 bases between. The length of the CDR3 is 13 residues. Germline values: CDR1 SGHRS, CDR2 YFSETQ. For the CDR3, the DNA is TGCGCCAGCCGAACTCTGGGAGGAATCGAAGCTTTCTTT. It specifies CASRTLGGIEAFF. Using reference TRBV5-1 and TRBJ1-1 for the parts outside the CDR3, the full variable domain is KAGVTQTPRYLIKTRGQQVTLSCSPISGHRSVSWYQQTPGQGLQFLFEYFSETQRNKGNFPGRFSGRQFSNSRSEMNVSTLELGDSALYLCASRTLGGIEAFFGQGTRLTVV.

The CDR3 region is CASSLNPAGDTQYF. CDR3 DNA sequence: TGTGCCAGCAGCTTAAACCCCGCAGGGGATACGCAGTATTTT. The rearrangement links TRBV7-3 to TRBJ2-3, with a weak D call TRBD1 (5 bases). Trimming removed 1 base from V and 6 bases from J, with 11 bases in between. The germline V gene has CDR1 SGHTA and CDR2 FQGTGA. The CDR3 is 14 residues long.

This rearrangement joins TRBV19 to TRBJ1-5; 8 bases line up with TRBD1. The CDR3 has 15 residues. CDR1 and CDR2 (germline): LNHDA, SQIVND (reference sequence). V dropped 6 bases and J dropped 4; count of bases not matched to a gene: 8. The CDR3 is CASRRQGLGNQPQHF. CDR3 bases: TGTGCCAGTAGGAGACAGGGGCTCGGGAATCAGCCCCAGCATTTT.

J is TRBJ1-1 and V is TRBV7-2; TRBD1 is a possible D gene (6 bases). Germline CDR1 and CDR2: SGHTA and FQGNSA. Trimming left V 6 bases short and J 10 bases short, with 24 bases between. This CDR3 is built from 15 residues. In DNA, the CDR3 is TGTGCCAGCAGAGGCTACAGGGAAGTAAAATTGGGAGCTTTCTTT. Its protein is CASRGYREVKLGAFF.

V gene TRBV7-3 combines with J gene TRBJ2-3; possible D gene TRBD2, 6 bases. V lost 6 bases and J 3 bases, leaving 13 bases between the germline ends. Germline lookup yields CDR1 SGHTA and CDR2 FQGTGA. The CDR3 contains 14 residues. This CDR3 is CASRSRLVTDTQYF. In nucleotides, the CDR3 is TGTGCCAGCAGATCACGACTAGTAACAGATACGCAGTATTTT.